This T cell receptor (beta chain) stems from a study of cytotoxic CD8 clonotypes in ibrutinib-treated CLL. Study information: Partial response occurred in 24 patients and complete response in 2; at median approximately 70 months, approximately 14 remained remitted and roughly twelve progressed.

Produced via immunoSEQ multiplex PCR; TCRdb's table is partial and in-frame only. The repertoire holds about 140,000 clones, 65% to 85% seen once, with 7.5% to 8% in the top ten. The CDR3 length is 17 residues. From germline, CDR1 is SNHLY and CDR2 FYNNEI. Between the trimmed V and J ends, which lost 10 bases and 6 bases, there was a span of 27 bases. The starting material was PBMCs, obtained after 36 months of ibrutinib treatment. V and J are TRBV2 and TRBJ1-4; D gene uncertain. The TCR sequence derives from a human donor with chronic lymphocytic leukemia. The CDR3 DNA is TGTGCCACCTTCGGGAGTGGGTTCGTGTGGGAAGATGAAAAACTGTTTTTT. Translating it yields CATFGSGFVWEDEKLFF.